The next 29 T cell receptor beta chains were all read from a single sample in a study of cytomegalovirus exposure and HLA in healthy donors. The PCR had 60 Vbeta and 13 Jbeta primers. Sequencing used immunoSEQ multiplex PCR; TCRdb keeps in-frame clones, though not all of them. Among under 200,000 clones listed, roughly 60% were seen once. Material: PBMCs. The receptor source for this set is a man in his forties or fifties in good health and CMV-seronegative.

V is TRBV4-1 and J is TRBJ2-7, with TRBD2 matching 7 bases. Per germline, CDR1 MGHRA and CDR2 YSYEKL. The CDR3 has 15 residues. The V gene end was trimmed by 4 bases and the J gene end by 3 bases; junction bases not matched to a gene: 9. This chain's CDR3 is CASSPGGRGFYEQYF. In nucleotides, the CDR3 is TGCGCCAGCAGCCCAGGCGGGAGAGGTTTCTACGAGCAGTACTTC.

V gene TRBV29-1 combines with J gene TRBJ2-1, with 10 nucleotides matching TRBD2. The J segment lost 9 bases and the V segment lost 7 bases, leaving 9 bases of the junction unmatched. This CDR3 has 13 amino acids. CDR1 and CDR2 (germline): SQVTM, ANQGSEA. CDR3 DNA sequence: TGCAGCGCCGGGCTTAAGCGGGAGGGTGAGCAGTTCTTC. This sequence encodes CSAGLKREGEQFF.

This sequence joins TRBV21-1 and TRBJ1-5. TRBV21-1 is marked as a pseudogene. This CDR3 is 16 amino acids long. The CDR3 sequence is CASSIPGSRPNQPQHF. CDR3 coding DNA: TGTGCCAGCAGCATCCCGGGGAGCAGGCCCAATCAGCCCCAGCATTTT.

CDR3 bases: TGTGCCAGTAGTACGACCCAGGGACTAGCGGGGCTGCAGTTCTTC. Protein sequence: CASSTTQGLAGLQFF. The V gene is TRBV19, the J gene TRBJ2-1; TRBD2 aligns across 13 bases. Germline lookup yields CDR1 LNHDA and CDR2 SQIVND (reference sequence). The J segment lost 12 bases and the V segment lost 4 bases, leaving 9 bases of the junction unmatched. The CDR3 runs 15 residues.

The chain couples TRBV6-1 to TRBJ1-5; 10 nucleotides match TRBD1. Looked up from germline, CDR1 is MNHNS and CDR2 is SASEGT. The CDR3 spans 15 residues. V lost 7 bases, J lost 5 bases, and 8 bases stayed unmatched. The CDR3 protein is CASKPGQGTHQPQHF. DNA of the CDR3: TGTGCCAGCAAACCGGGACAGGGGACCCATCAGCCCCAGCATTTT.

V is TRBV13 and J is TRBJ2-5; tentative D call: TRBD2 (6 bases). Between the trimmed V and J ends, which lost 3 bases and 5 bases, there was a span of 13 bases. CDR1 and CDR2 (germline): PRHDT, FYEKMQ (reference sequence). This CDR3 has 14 amino acids. CDR3: CASSLTRIGETQYF. The CDR3 DNA sequence: TGTGCCAGCAGCTTGACTAGGATAGGCGAGACCCAGTACTTC.

This clone occurred a few times. The V call is TRBV7-3, the J call TRBJ1-1, with D perhaps TRBD1 (6 bases). The CDR3 consists of 14 residues. Germline assignment: CDR1 SGHTA and CDR2 FQGTGA. V gave up 2 bases and J gave up 1 base, with 8 bases separating them. The CDR3, as DNA: TGTGCCAGCAGCTTAGGGGGCGAGAACACTGAAGCTTTCTTT. Translation gives CASSLGGENTEAFF.

This chain joins TRBV5-1 and TRBJ2-7; 8 nucleotides line up with TRBD2. The CDR3 covers 12 residues. Germline-derived CDR1 and CDR2 are SGHRS and YFSETQ. The V and J ends lost 2 bases and 7 bases, in that order; junction bases with no gene match: 2. The CDR3 DNA reads as TGCGCCAGCAGCTTCGGGGGGGAAGAGCAGTACTTC. Protein product: CASSFGGEEQYF. Filled out from reference TRBV5-1 and TRBJ2-7, the complete variable domain reads KAGVTQTPRYLIKTRGQQVTLSCSPISGHRSVSWYQQTPGQGLQFLFEYFSETQRNKGNFPGRFSGRQFSNSRSEMNVSTLELGDSALYLCASSFGGEEQYFGPGTRLTVT.

This clone occurred a few times. The rearrangement links TRBV7-9 to TRBJ1-5; D might be TRBD1 (5 bases). Trimming shortened V by 5 bases and J by 0 bases, and 8 bases separated the two germline ends. This CDR3 has 14 residues. Germline CDR1 reads SEHNR; CDR2 reads FQNEAQ (reference sequence). The CDR3 reads CASSRDSSNQPQHF. CDR3 coding DNA: TGTGCCAGCAGCCGGGACTCTAGCAATCAGCCCCAGCATTTT.

V gene TRBV6-5 combines with J gene TRBJ2-2; possibly TRBD2 for D (5 bases). The V gene lost 7 bases and the J gene lost 3 bases, with 12 bases spanning the gap. Germline-derived CDR1 and CDR2 are MNHEY and SVGAGI. This CDR3 comprises 14 residues. The DNA for the CDR3 is TGTGCCAGCACCCCACTAGAGGACACCGGGGAGCTGTTTTTT. Its translation: CASTPLEDTGELFF.

The chain employs TRBV12-5 and TRBJ2-5; 8 bases are shared with TRBD1. There are 14 residues in the CDR3. The V gene end was trimmed by 3 bases and the J gene end by 5 bases; junction bases not matched to a gene: 5. Germline V CDR1 and CDR2: LGHNT, FRNRAP. The CDR3 spells CASGFRTGPETQYF. DNA of the CDR3: TGTGCTAGTGGTTTCCGGACAGGGCCGGAGACCCAGTACTTC.

J is TRBJ2-2 and V is TRBV7-2; a possible D gene is TRBD2 (7 bases). The length of the CDR3 is 17 residues. Germline V lookup: CDR1 SGHTA, CDR2 FQGNSA. Trimming left V 5 bases short and J 8 bases short, with 24 bases between. The CDR3 loop reads CASSPFRGGGQGGELFF. The CDR3 region has the DNA TGTGCCAGCAGCCCATTTCGAGGGGGGGGCCAAGGAGGGGAGCTGTTTTTT.

The genes are TRBV15 and TRBJ2-2; 8 nucleotides line up with TRBD2. Germline loops: CDR1 LNHNV, CDR2 YYDKDF (reference sequence). The CDR3 spans 13 residues. V was clipped by 10 bases and J by 4 bases; unmatched bases: 5. DNA for the CDR3: TGTGCCATCGGGGGGGATCCCACCGGGGAGCTGTTTTTT. This codes for CAIGGDPTGELFF.

The chain couples TRBV5-5 to TRBJ1-2, with D perhaps TRBD1 (5 bases). Trimming stripped 2 bases from V and 4 bases from J, with 9 bases between. The CDR3 totals 13 residues. Germline V gene sequence: CDR1 SGHKS, CDR2 YYEKEE (reference sequence). As DNA, the CDR3 is TGTGCCAGCAGCTTCGGCGGGGGCTATGGCTACACCTTC. Translating gives CASSFGGGYGYTF.

The rearrangement links TRBV12-5 to TRBJ2-7; D is perhaps TRBD1 (6 bases). This CDR3 has 15 residues. Germline loops: CDR1 LGHNT, CDR2 FRNRAP. Deletions cut 2 bases from V and 6 bases from J, with 17 bases between. DNA for the CDR3: TGTGCTAGTGGTTTGACCACAAACCAGGGGACCGAGCAGTACTTC. This codes for CASGLTTNQGTEQYF.

A few counts support this clone. The chain is built from TRBV6-5 and TRBJ1-2; D unresolved. The CDR3 has 14 amino acids. Germline V gene lookup returns CDR1 MNHEY and CDR2 SVGAGI. The ends were cut back, 2 bases at V and 8 bases at J, with 15 bases in the middle. CDR3 in DNA: TGTGCCAGCAGTTACGTTGAGGGCCAAGAGGGCTACACCTTC. It is translated as CASSYVEGQEGYTF.

The gene calls are TRBV29-1 and TRBJ2-2, with 9 positions matching TRBD1. Germline loops: CDR1 SQVTM, CDR2 ANQGSEA. Unmatched junction bases numbered 13, after V lost 6 bases and J lost 5 bases. The CDR3 covers 16 residues. CDR3 nucleotide sequence: TGCAGCGTGGTTCAGGGGACAGGGAAAGGTACCGGGGAGCTGTTTTTT. This translates into CSVVQGTGKGTGELFF.

The CDR3 reads CASSLVSGGDTGELFF. The DNA for the CDR3 is TGTGCCAGCAGCTTAGTGAGCGGGGGAGACACCGGGGAGCTGTTTTTT. The J gene is TRBJ2-2, the V gene TRBV7-8, with 8 bases identical to TRBD2. V lost 1 base to trimming and J lost 3 bases; unmatched junction nucleotides: 4. Germline V lookup: CDR1 SGHVS, CDR2 FQNEAQ. This CDR3 spans 16 amino acids.

V and J are TRBV2 and TRBJ2-5, with 9 nucleotides matching TRBD1. CDR3 length equals 15 residues. CDR1 and CDR2 (germline): SNHLY, FYNNEI. J lost 5 bases, V lost 5 bases, and 9 bases had no gene match. The CDR3 DNA reads as TGTGCCAGCAGTCCTGACAGGGGGGTTCCGGAGACCCAGTACTTC. This translates into CASSPDRGVPETQYF.

The V gene is TRBV30, the J gene TRBJ1-5; D gene ambiguous. Trimming took off 2 bases at V and 1 base at J, with 9 bases between the two ends. This CDR3 contains 14 residues. Germline V gene data show CDR1 as GTSNPN and CDR2 as SVGIG (reference sequence). The CDR3 region is CAWSHGVSNQPQHF. The CDR3 DNA sequence: TGTGCCTGGAGTCACGGGGTAAGCAATCAGCCCCAGCATTTT. Full variable domain (outside the CDR3, taken from reference TRBV30 and TRBJ1-5): SQTIHQWPATLVQPVGSPLSLECTVEGTSNPNLYWYRQAAGRGLQLLFYSVGIGQISSEVPQNLSASRPQDRQFILSSKKLLLSDSGFYLCAWSHGVSNQPQHFGDGTRLSIL.

The chain employs TRBV14 and TRBJ2-1; TRBD2 is a possible D gene (6 bases). Trimming took 3 bases from V and 6 from J, leaving 12 bases between them. Looked up from germline, CDR1 is SGHDN and CDR2 is FVKESK. The CDR3 loop spans 14 amino acids. This CDR3 reads CASSHLARGNEQFF. CDR3 coding DNA: TGTGCCAGCAGCCACCTCGCGCGGGGCAATGAGCAGTTCTTC. The full variable domain, its missing parts supplied by reference TRBV14 and TRBJ2-1, is EAGVTQFPSHSVIEKGQTVTLRCDPISGHDNLYWYRRVMGKEIKFLLHFVKESKQDESGMPNNRFLAERTGGTYSTLKVQPAELEDSGVYFCASSHLARGNEQFFGPGTRLTVL.

V and J are TRBV21-1 and TRBJ2-7; the D call of TRBD1 is as the table states it, not checked on the DNA. TRBV21-1 is listed as a pseudogene. CDR3 length: 15 amino acids. CDR3 protein: CASSKIRGFSYEQYF. In DNA form, the CDR3 reads TGTGCCAGCAGCAAAATCAGGGGCTTCTCCTACGAGCAGTACTTC.

The rearrangement joins TRBV4-2 to TRBJ2-3; 8 bases match TRBD2. The junction had 6 bases not matched to a gene; V was cut back by 0 bases and J by 1 base. Germline values: CDR1 LGHNA, CDR2 YNFKEQ. This CDR3 is 17 amino acids long. CDR3 in DNA: TGTGCCAGCAGCCAAGAAGCGGGAGTCGGAGGCACAGATACGCAGTATTTT. It is translated as CASSQEAGVGGTDTQYF.

The V gene is TRBV5-1, the J gene TRBJ2-7; 9 bases map to TRBD1. Germline V gene lookup returns CDR1 SGHRS and CDR2 YFSETQ. V gave up 4 bases and J gave up 3 bases; unmatched junction bases: 8. This CDR3 has 15 amino acids. CDR3 DNA: TGCGCCAGCAGCCCTGGGGGGACAGGGCTCTACGAGCAGTACTTC. It codes for CASSPGGTGLYEQYF.

On this clone itself: Other DNA sequences from this sample encode an identical CDR3 as well. The V and J genes are TRBV5-1 and TRBJ2-5, with 11 bases matching TRBD1. Trimming at V came to 2 bases and at J to 11 bases, leaving 8 bases not matched to a gene. CDR1 and CDR2 from the germline V gene are SGHRS and YFSETQ. The CDR3 is 14 residues long. DNA for the CDR3: TGCGCCAGCAGCTTCGGACAGGGGGCAGAGGAGCAGTACTTC. Residues: CASSFGQGAEEQYF.

The V gene is TRBV28, the J gene TRBJ2-5, with D unresolved. V lost 3 bases and J lost 5, with 7 bases in between. Germline CDR1 reads MDHEN; CDR2 reads SYDVKM. The CDR3 is made up of 12 amino acids. The CDR3 is CASSLRRETQYF. CDR3 sequence (DNA): TGTGCCAGCAGTTTGAGGCGTGAGACCCAGTACTTC.

The V call is TRBV5-6, the J call TRBJ2-1, with TRBD2 matching 8 bases. This CDR3 is built from 15 residues. With V trimmed by 3 bases and J by 9 bases, 11 bases remained unmatched. Germline V gene sequence: CDR1 SGHDT, CDR2 YYEEEE. The CDR3 DNA is TGTGCCAGCAGCTACGGGACTAGTGATCTAGGTGAGCAGTTCTTC. Translating gives CASSYGTSDLGEQFF.

The rearrangement uses TRBV11-2 and TRBJ2-1, with a possible D match to TRBD2 (6 bases). Trimming removed 3 bases from V and 2 bases from J, with 11 bases in between. Per the germline V gene, CDR1 is SGHAT and CDR2 is FQNNGV. The CDR3 is 15 amino acids. The CDR3 DNA reads TGTGCCAGCAGCTTGTTAAGGGAGGCCTACAATGAGCAGTTCTTC. Translating it yields CASSLLREAYNEQFF.

The V and J genes are TRBV28 and TRBJ1-5, with no clear D. CDR1 and CDR2 (germline): MDHEN, SYDVKM. V lost 6 bases, J lost 4 bases, and 16 bases lay in between. CDR3 length: 15 residues. As DNA, the CDR3 is TGTGCCAGCAGCAACAGTCGCGGGATTAATCAGCCCCAGCATTTT. The encoded protein is CASSNSRGINQPQHF.